This is a list of T cell receptor beta chains from one sample in a study of OX40 agonist ivuxolimab in advanced cancers. Method: immunoSEQ multiplex PCR; TCRdb's copy keeps in-frame clones and lacks some. The sample carries tens of thousands of clones, around nine tenths recorded once. The material sequenced was CD4+ or CD8+ T cells sorted from blood, taken in a trial of the OX40 agonist ivuxolimab. These receptors were taken from an adult with an advanced solid tumor such as melanoma, head and neck, liver or kidney cancer. CDR3s include the opening cysteine and the closing phenylalanine or tryptophan. The D gene is left open where the match is weak. Only part of the rows carry a size: once, few, many, or a class if the clone is expanded.

abundance: -
d_gene: -
j_gene: TRBJ2-3
v_gene: TRBV7-2
CDR3nt: TGTGCCAGCAGATTAACAGATACGCAGTATTTT
CDR3aa: CASRLTDTQYF

abundance: -
d_gene: -
j_gene: TRBJ2-7
v_gene: TRBV29-1
CDR3nt: TGCAGCGCCCGACAGGGAGGGACTACCTACGAGCAGTACTTC
CDR3aa: CSARQGGTTYEQYF

abundance: -
d_gene: -
j_gene: TRBJ2-1
v_gene: TRBV20-1
CDR3nt: TGCAGTGCGGTAGAGAATGAGCAGTTCTTC
CDR3aa: CSAVENEQFF

abundance: -
d_gene: -
j_gene: TRBJ1-1
v_gene: TRBV28
CDR3nt: TGTGCCAGCAGTTTCCCGGGACCGCTAAACACTGAAGCTTTCTTT
CDR3aa: CASSFPGPLNTEAFF

abundance: -
d_gene: -
j_gene: TRBJ1-6
v_gene: TRBV28
CDR3nt: TGTGCCAGCAGTCCAATCACAGGGAGCTCTAGTCTCCACTTT
CDR3aa: CASSPITGSSSLHF

abundance: -
d_gene: -
j_gene: TRBJ1-4
v_gene: TRBV20-1
CDR3nt: TGCAGTGCTAGGGAGAATGAAAAACTGTTTTTT
CDR3aa: CSARENEKLFF

abundance: -
d_gene: -
j_gene: TRBJ2-3
v_gene: TRBV10-1
CDR3nt: TGCGCCAGCAGTGAGGTTGTTAGCACAGATACGCAGTATTTT
CDR3aa: CASSEVVSTDTQYF

abundance: -
d_gene: -
j_gene: TRBJ1-4
v_gene: TRBV7-9
CDR3nt: TGTGCCAGCAGCCAGGACAGTGCAACTAATGAAAAACTGTTTTTT
CDR3aa: CASSQDSATNEKLFF

abundance: few
d_gene: -
j_gene: TRBJ2-5
v_gene: TRBV19
CDR3nt: TGTGCCAGTAGTAATCATGGACCCCCCGAGGGAGAGACCCAGTACTTC
CDR3aa: CASSNHGPPEGETQYF

abundance: -
d_gene: -
j_gene: TRBJ2-1
v_gene: TRBV28
CDR3nt: TGTGCCAGCAATCCGCCCAGCGCGGGTGAGCAGTTCTTC
CDR3aa: CASNPPSAGEQFF

abundance: -
d_gene: TRBD2
j_gene: TRBJ2-1
v_gene: TRBV5-8
CDR3nt: TGTGCCAGCAGGATAGCGGGCAAGCAGTTCTTC
CDR3aa: CASRIAGKQFF

abundance: few
d_gene: -
j_gene: TRBJ2-7
v_gene: TRBV29-1
CDR3nt: TGCGCCGAGGATGGCGAGACCTACGAGCAGTACTTC
CDR3aa: CAEDGETYEQYF

abundance: -
d_gene: -
j_gene: TRBJ1-4
v_gene: TRBV15
CDR3nt: TGTGCCACCAGCAGAGATCATGTAAGGGTCGGTGAAAAACTGTTTTTT
CDR3aa: CATSRDHVRVGEKLFF

abundance: few
d_gene: -
j_gene: TRBJ2-3
v_gene: TRBV2
CDR3nt: TGTGCCAGCAGAGAGACTGGGGTCACAGATACGCAGTATTTT
CDR3aa: CASRETGVTDTQYF

abundance: -
d_gene: TRBD2
j_gene: TRBJ2-1
v_gene: TRBV5-4
CDR3nt: TGTGCCAGCAGCTCCGGACTAGCGGGATTGCACAATGAGCAGTTCTTC
CDR3aa: CASSSGLAGLHNEQFF

abundance: once
d_gene: -
j_gene: TRBJ2-5
v_gene: TRBV2
CDR3nt: TGTGCCAGCACTCAAGGTCGGGAGACCCAGTACTTC
CDR3aa: CASTQGRETQYF

abundance: -
d_gene: TRBD1
j_gene: TRBJ2-7
v_gene: TRBV28
CDR3nt: TGTGCCAGCAGTTCTCTGGACAGGGGACCCGAGCAGTACTTC
CDR3aa: CASSSLDRGPEQYF

abundance: -
d_gene: -
j_gene: TRBJ2-7
v_gene: TRBV28
CDR3nt: TGTGCCAGCGGATTATGGAAATACGAGCAGTACTTC
CDR3aa: CASGLWKYEQYF

abundance: -
d_gene: TRBD2
j_gene: TRBJ2-1
v_gene: TRBV10-2
CDR3nt: TGCGCCAGCAGGATAGCGGGAGGGCCACTTTTCTTC
CDR3aa: CASRIAGGPLFF

abundance: -
d_gene: -
j_gene: TRBJ2-7
v_gene: TRBV7-9
CDR3nt: TGTGCCAGCAGCTCCGAAAAGACAGGCTACGAGCAGTACTTC
CDR3aa: CASSSEKTGYEQYF

abundance: -
d_gene: TRBD1
j_gene: TRBJ2-7
v_gene: TRBV5-1
CDR3nt: TGCGCCAGCAGCGAAGGACAGGGGCGAAACTACGAGCAGTACTTC
CDR3aa: CASSEGQGRNYEQYF

abundance: once
d_gene: -
j_gene: TRBJ1-1
v_gene: TRBV7-2
CDR3nt: TGTGCCAGCAGCTTCTACAACACTGAAGCTTTCTTT
CDR3aa: CASSFYNTEAFF

abundance: once
d_gene: TRBD1
j_gene: TRBJ1-5
v_gene: TRBV5-5
CDR3nt: TGTGCCAGCAGCTCCACCCCGACAGGGGGTTTGGAGCCCCAGCATTTT
CDR3aa: CASSSTPTGGLEPQHF

abundance: -
d_gene: -
j_gene: TRBJ1-1
v_gene: TRBV6-1
CDR3nt: TGTGCCAGCAGTGAAGCGCGGGGGATAGCAGGCGCGGCTTTCTTT
CDR3aa: CASSEARGIAGAAFF

abundance: -
d_gene: -
j_gene: TRBJ2-3
v_gene: TRBV27
CDR3nt: TGTGCCAGCATGGCTAGCGGCACAGATACGCAGTATTTT
CDR3aa: CASMASGTDTQYF

abundance: -
d_gene: -
j_gene: TRBJ1-1
v_gene: TRBV14
CDR3nt: TGTGCCAGCAGCCAAAGCCCCTCAGCAGCTTTCTTT
CDR3aa: CASSQSPSAAFF

abundance: once
d_gene: -
j_gene: TRBJ2-2
v_gene: TRBV5-1
CDR3nt: TGCGCCAGCAGCACTCCCCTCGGGGCCGGGAGCTTCGGGGAGCTGTTTTTT
CDR3aa: CASSTPLGAGSFGELFF

abundance: -
d_gene: TRBD2
j_gene: TRBJ2-5
v_gene: TRBV6-5
CDR3nt: TGTGCCAGCAGTTACTCGTCTAGCGGGACCCAAGAGACCCAGTACTTC
CDR3aa: CASSYSSSGTQETQYF

abundance: once
d_gene: -
j_gene: TRBJ2-2
v_gene: TRBV5-1
CDR3nt: TGCGCCAGCAGCTTTCTCATTACCAACACCGGGGAGCTGTTTTTT
CDR3aa: CASSFLITNTGELFF

abundance: -
d_gene: TRBD1
j_gene: TRBJ2-1
v_gene: TRBV5-4
CDR3nt: TGTGCCAGCAGCACGACAGGGGGCGGATACAATGAGCAGTTCTTC
CDR3aa: CASSTTGGGYNEQFF

abundance: once
d_gene: -
j_gene: TRBJ2-7
v_gene: TRBV28
CDR3nt: TGTGCCAGCAGTTCTCATGGGAGTGGGGCCTACGAGCAGTACTTC
CDR3aa: CASSSHGSGAYEQYF

abundance: -
d_gene: -
j_gene: TRBJ1-1
v_gene: TRBV19
CDR3nt: TGTGCCAGTAGTATCTCGGAGCCGAACACTGAAGCTTTCTTT
CDR3aa: CASSISEPNTEAFF

abundance: -
d_gene: TRBD1
j_gene: TRBJ1-1
v_gene: TRBV23-1
CDR3nt: TGCGCCAGCAGTCAAGCAGGACAGGGAAACACTGAAGCTTTCTTT
CDR3aa: CASSQAGQGNTEAFF